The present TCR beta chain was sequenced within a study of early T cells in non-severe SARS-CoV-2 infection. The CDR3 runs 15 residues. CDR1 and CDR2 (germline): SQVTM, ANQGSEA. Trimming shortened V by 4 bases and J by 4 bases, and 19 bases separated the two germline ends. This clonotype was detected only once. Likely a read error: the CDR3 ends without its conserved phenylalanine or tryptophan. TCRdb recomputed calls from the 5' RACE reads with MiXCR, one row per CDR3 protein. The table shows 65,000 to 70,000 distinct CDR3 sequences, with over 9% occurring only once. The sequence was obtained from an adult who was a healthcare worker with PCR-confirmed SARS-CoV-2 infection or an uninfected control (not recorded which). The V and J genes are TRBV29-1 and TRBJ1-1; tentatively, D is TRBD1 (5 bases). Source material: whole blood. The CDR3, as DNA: TGCAGCGTTGGTTCGGGGCTCGGGGTGGCCACTGAAGCTTTCCTT. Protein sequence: CSVGSGLGVATEAFL.